This T cell receptor beta chain derives from a study of vaccination effects on CD4 cells after COVID-19. General observations from the study: Cross-reaction with common cold coronaviruses was seen in only 1 of 255 vaccine-induced clones from healthy vaccinees. No early post-infection timepoints were available in the study, which also included few convalescent patients. Among infection- and vaccine-induced clones, marked clonal contraction occurred late after vaccination.

A 10-day culture period preceded the isolation of CD4+ T cells. Participants got two doses of BNT162b2 or mRNA-1273 vaccine. The sample holds a few counts of this clone. Its antigen is not known. Trimming cost V 2 bases and J 7 bases, with 12 bases left between them. In germline, CDR1 is MGHRA, CDR2 YSYEKL. CDR3 length: 14 residues. The protocol was immunoSEQ multiplex PCR, while the TCRdb copy is restricted to in-frame clones and leaves out a portion. Of under 55,000 clones in the sample, 72% are singletons; the top ten hold 9.5% to 10%. This clonotype originated in a human donor who received a COVID-19 vaccine. This sequence joins TRBV4-1 and TRBJ1-5, with no clear D. The material sequenced was CD4+ T cells from PBMCs cultured without peptide, taken after COVID-19 vaccination. The CDR3 sequence is CASSQLGFGQPQHF. CDR3 bases: TGCGCCAGCAGCCAATTGGGTTTTGGACAGCCCCAGCATTTT.